This T cell receptor (beta chain) was observed in a study of CD8+ T cells in alopecia areata. Study-level results: With tofacitinib ongoing, many expanded lesional clones persisted in both scalp and blood.

Stated treatment: oral pan-JAK inhibitor, 5-10 mg twice daily. Specimens obtained from alopecia areata patients comprised lesional scalp punch biopsies and peripheral blood. Of note for this clone: The target antigen is unknown.

cDNA reverse transcribed from extracted RNA served as the sequencing template. Assay used: immunoSEQ multiplex PCR; TCRdb lists only in-frame clones, some missing. This sample yields 90,000 to 150,000 clones, of which about 61% are seen a single time; more than 25% belongs to the top ten. Germline CDR1 SQVTM, CDR2 ANQGSEA. V gave up 0 bases and J gave up 4 bases, with 8 bases separating them. This CDR3 contains 13 residues. The chain recombines TRBV29-1 with TRBJ2-3; no reliable D call. This sequence was found in a human donor with alopecia areata. The source material was CD8+ T cells sorted from blood, sampled at week 4, from a patient treated with tofacitinib. The CDR3 here is CSVEEANSDTQYF. The CDR3 DNA reads TGCAGCGTTGAAGAAGCGAATTCAGATACGCAGTATTTT.